This TCR beta chain was sequenced for a study of technical replicates of blood from a few donors. The assay was immunoSEQ multiplex PCR, and TCRdb's table has in-frame clones only and misses some. The sample consists of about 83,000 clones, about 90% of them appearing once. This clone has just a few counts. V shed 0 bases, J shed 10 bases, and the junction held 10 bases outside the gene matches. This CDR3 spans 17 amino acids. Germline lookup yields CDR1 MNHEY and CDR2 SMNVEV (reference sequence). The specimen sequenced was T cells isolated from PBMCs. The rearrangement joins TRBV27 to TRBJ1-6; TRBD1 matches at 9 bases. This sequence originates from a human donor in good health. The CDR3 loop is CASSLSRTGAFNSPLHF. For the CDR3, the DNA is TGTGCCAGCAGTTTATCTAGGACAGGGGCTTTCAACTCACCCCTCCACTTT.